A single sample is the source of the 26 T cell receptor beta chains below, sequenced in a study of T cell clusters in autoimmune cytopenias. Roughly 40,000 genome equivalents of blood DNA were amplified for TRB. Multiplex touch-down PCR amplified TRB using TRB-A and TRB-B pools in one tube. Using the multiplex PCR reads, TCRdb records one entry per CDR3 protein without DNA. The sample includes about 3,200 distinct CDR3 sequences. The sequencing input was peripheral blood. These receptors all come from a human donor with an autoimmune cytopenia or autoimmune hepatitis (not recorded which).

The gene calls are TRBV27 and TRBJ2-2; TCRdb calls TRBD2, which cannot be checked without DNA. In germline, CDR1 is MNHEY, CDR2 SMNVEV (reference sequence). The CDR3 extends over 18 amino acids. The CDR3: CASSPRPTSGGQAGELFF.

The chain couples TRBV5-6 to TRBJ2-5. The CDR3 covers 14 residues. Germline V gives CDR1 SGHDT, CDR2 YYEEEE. CDR3 residues: CASSYRQGAETQYF.

This clonotype counts as medium-sized by frequency. J is TRBJ2-7 and V is TRBV29-1; no DNA is available, so the TRBD2 call from TCRdb remains unchecked. The CDR3 is made up of 13 amino acids. Germline V gives CDR1 SQVTM, CDR2 ANQGSEA. This CDR3 reads CSVGESGGDEQYF.

This clonotype is classed as medium-sized by frequency. V gene TRBV19 combines with J gene TRBJ1-5. This CDR3 is 13 amino acids long. Looked up from germline, CDR1 is LNHDA and CDR2 is SQIVND (reference sequence). The CDR3: CASSIETVQPQHF.

The chain carries TRBV12-3 or TRBV12-4 and TRBJ1-5; TCRdb proposes TRBD1, but this gene call is untestable without DNA. The CDR3 consists of 14 residues. The CDR3 here is CASSSGFPNQPQHF.

The rearrangement links TRBV30 to TRBJ2-5; the TCRdb D gene call, TRBD1, has no DNA to confirm it. This CDR3 region has 14 residues. Germline V gene data show CDR1 as GTSNPN and CDR2 as SVGIG (reference sequence). CDR3 protein: CAWSRGGQMGTQYF.

This clonotype counts as medium-sized by frequency. This rearrangement joins TRBV12-3 or TRBV12-4 to TRBJ2-2; TCRdb reports TRBD1, a call that lacks DNA to check it against. The CDR3 covers 14 residues. The CDR3 protein is CASTQQGAVGELFF.

By frequency, this clonotype is medium-sized. The rearrangement links TRBV13 to TRBJ2-3; checking the TCRdb D call of TRBD2 is not possible without DNA. CDR1 and CDR2 (germline): PRHDT, FYEKMQ (reference sequence). The CDR3 has 16 residues. CDR3 sequence: CASSPRTSGGADTQYF.

This clonotype shows up as medium-sized by frequency. V and J are TRBV13 and TRBJ2-7; TCRdb selects TRBD2, and the lack of DNA leaves this call unchecked. The CDR3 covers 15 residues. The germline V gene has CDR1 PRHDT and CDR2 FYEKMQ (reference sequence). The CDR3: CASSFGTEGGYEQYF.

This chain links TRBV5-4 with TRBJ2-1; TCRdb indicates TRBD2, and absent DNA this call remains unverified. The germline V gene has CDR1 SGHNT and CDR2 YYREEE (reference sequence). The CDR3 spans 18 residues. CDR3 in amino acids: CASSLELAGGPVRDEQFF.

Frequency places this clonotype as medium-sized (0.01 to 0.1%). The chain couples TRBV4-2 to TRBJ1-1; no DNA is available, so the TRBD1 call from TCRdb remains unchecked. Germline V CDR1 and CDR2: LGHNA, YNFKEQ. This CDR3 has 15 amino acids. The CDR3 reads CASSRDRNLNTEAFF.

The V call is TRBV27, the J call TRBJ2-7. Germline assignment: CDR1 MNHEY and CDR2 SMNVEV (reference sequence). The CDR3 is made up of 15 amino acids. CDR3 protein: CASSPTGFQSYEQYF.

This clonotype registers medium-sized (0.01 to 0.1%) by frequency. This chain joins TRBV12-3 or TRBV12-4 and TRBJ2-7. CDR3 size: 12 residues. CDR3 protein: CASSGENYEQYF.

According to its frequency, this clonotype is medium-sized. The chain joins TRBV27 to TRBJ2-7; the TCRdb D gene call, TRBD1, has no DNA to confirm it. The CDR3 is 15 residues long. Germline V lookup: CDR1 MNHEY, CDR2 SMNVEV (reference sequence). The CDR3 sequence is CASSLRTGGTYEQYF.

The chain has TRBV18 and TRBJ1-2. The CDR3 is made up of 14 amino acids. CDR1 is KGHSH, CDR2 LQKENI, per germline. The CDR3 loop is CASSPPGQLSGYTF. Together with reference TRBV18 and TRBJ1-2, the CDR3 gives the full variable domain: NAGVMQNPRHLVRRRGQEARLRCSPMKGHSHVYWYRQLPEEGLKFMVYLQKENIIDESGMPKERFSAEFPKEGPSILRIQQVVRGDSAAYFCASSPPGQLSGYTFGSGTRLTVV.

The V and J genes are TRBV11-3 and TRBJ2-2. The CDR3 spans 12 residues. Germline CDR1 reads SGHNT; CDR2 reads YENEEA. The CDR3 here is CASSLNTGELFF.

This clonotype is identified as medium-sized from frequency. This chain connects TRBV30 to TRBJ2-5; the D gene TCRdb calls, TRBD2, cannot be checked with no DNA. Germline V lookup: CDR1 GTSNPN, CDR2 SVGIG (reference sequence). CDR3 size: 14 residues. The CDR3 here is CASSLVIDTQTQYF.

V gene TRBV30 combines with J gene TRBJ2-2; absent DNA, TCRdb's TRBD1 call cannot be checked. Germline V gene lookup returns CDR1 GTSNPN and CDR2 SVGIG (reference sequence). This CDR3 comprises 14 residues. CDR3 in amino acids: CAWPSGGRTGELFF.

This chain uses TRBV11-3 with TRBJ2-3; TCRdb's D call of TRBD1 is untestable without DNA. The germline V gene encodes CDR1 SGHNT and CDR2 YENEEA. The CDR3 totals 16 residues. CDR3 residues: CASSGGAGRGTDTQYF.

V gene TRBV14 combines with J gene TRBJ2-2. The CDR3 is made up of 12 amino acids. Germline lookup yields CDR1 SGHDN and CDR2 FVKESK. This chain's CDR3 is CASSQEGGELFF. Full variable domain (remainder filled in from reference TRBV14 and TRBJ2-2): EAGVTQFPSHSVIEKGQTVTLRCDPISGHDNLYWYRRVMGKEIKFLLHFVKESKQDESGMPNNRFLAERTGGTYSTLKVQPAELEDSGVYFCASSQEGGELFFGEGSRLTVL.

This clonotype shows up as medium-sized (0.01 to 0.1%) by frequency. The V and J genes are TRBV29-1 and TRBJ2-3; as DNA is missing, the TRBD2 call by TCRdb cannot be tested. Germline CDR1 is SQVTM and CDR2 is ANQGSEA. This CDR3 has 14 amino acids. CDR3 sequence: CSAGLAGLTDTQYF.

Frequency places this clonotype as medium-sized (0.01 to 0.1%). The chain couples TRBV30 to TRBJ1-2; TCRdb indicates TRBD1, and absent DNA this call remains unverified. Germline values: CDR1 GTSNPN, CDR2 SVGIG (reference sequence). The CDR3 sequence is 13 residues long. The CDR3 protein is CAWSNRQGYGYTF.

The chain links TRBV29-1 to TRBJ2-1; TCRdb returns TRBD1, unconfirmable since there is no DNA. CDR1 is SQVTM, CDR2 ANQGSEA, per germline. The CDR3 has 11 residues. The CDR3 sequence is CSAGGFNEQFF.

This clonotype shows up as medium-sized by frequency. This chain uses TRBV30 with TRBJ2-7; TCRdb reports TRBD1, a call that lacks DNA to check it against. CDR3 size: 13 residues. Germline assignment: CDR1 GTSNPN and CDR2 SVGIG (reference sequence). The CDR3 loop reads CAWIGGGDYEQYF. The full variable domain, rest sourced from reference TRBV30 and TRBJ2-7, is SQTIHQWPATLVQPVGSPLSLECTVEGTSNPNLYWYRQAAGRGLQLLFYSVGIGQISSEVPQNLSASRPQDRQFILSSKKLLLSDSGFYLCAWIGGGDYEQYFGPGTRLTVT.

This clonotype is deemed medium-sized by its frequency. This chain joins TRBV11-3 and TRBJ2-4; no DNA is available, so the TRBD1 call from TCRdb remains unchecked. Germline V lookup: CDR1 SGHNT, CDR2 YENEEA. The CDR3 loop spans 14 amino acids. Here the CDR3 reads CASSPGDSSDIQYF.

This clonotype is identified as medium-sized (0.01 to 0.1%) from frequency. V is TRBV18 and J is TRBJ2-5; the D gene TCRdb calls, TRBD1, cannot be checked with no DNA. CDR1 is KGHSH and CDR2 is LQKENI in the germline V gene. There are 15 residues in the CDR3. The CDR3 spells CASSEDRTIQETQYF.